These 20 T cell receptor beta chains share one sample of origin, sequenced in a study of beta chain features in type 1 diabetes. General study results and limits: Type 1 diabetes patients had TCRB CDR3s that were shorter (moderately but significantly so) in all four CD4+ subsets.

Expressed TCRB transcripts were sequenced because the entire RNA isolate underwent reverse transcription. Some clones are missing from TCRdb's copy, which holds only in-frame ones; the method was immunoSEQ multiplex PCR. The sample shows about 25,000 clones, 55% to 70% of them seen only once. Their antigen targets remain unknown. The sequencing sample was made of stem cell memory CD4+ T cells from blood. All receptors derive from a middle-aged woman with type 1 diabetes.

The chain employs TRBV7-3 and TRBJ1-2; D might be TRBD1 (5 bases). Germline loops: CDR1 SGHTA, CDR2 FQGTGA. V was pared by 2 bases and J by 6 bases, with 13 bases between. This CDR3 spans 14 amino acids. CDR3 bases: TGTGCCAGCAGCTTAGCCGGGCTCAGGGATGGCTACACCTTC. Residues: CASSLAGLRDGYTF.

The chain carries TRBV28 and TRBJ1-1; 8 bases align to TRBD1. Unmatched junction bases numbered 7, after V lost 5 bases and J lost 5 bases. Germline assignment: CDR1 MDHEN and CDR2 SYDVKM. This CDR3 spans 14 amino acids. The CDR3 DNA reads TGTGCCAGCAGTCCCCCTGACAGGGGTACTGAAGCTTTCTTT. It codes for CASSPPDRGTEAFF.

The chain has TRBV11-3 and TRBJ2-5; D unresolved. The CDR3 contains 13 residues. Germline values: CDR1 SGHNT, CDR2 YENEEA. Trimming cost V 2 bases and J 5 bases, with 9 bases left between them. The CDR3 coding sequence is TGTGCCAGCAGCTTACTTGGTCGGGAGACCCAGTACTTC. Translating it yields CASSLLGRETQYF.

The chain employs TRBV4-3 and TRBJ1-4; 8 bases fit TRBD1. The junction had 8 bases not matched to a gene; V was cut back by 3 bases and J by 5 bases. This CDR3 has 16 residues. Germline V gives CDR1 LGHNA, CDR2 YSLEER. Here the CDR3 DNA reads TGCGCCAGCAGCCAGGGCCCCCGACAGGGGAATGAAAAACTGTTTTTT. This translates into CASSQGPRQGNEKLFF.

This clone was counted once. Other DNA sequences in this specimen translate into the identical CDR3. The CDR3 sequence: CASSFLETQYF. The CDR3, as DNA: TGTGCCAGCAGTTTCTTAGAGACCCAGTACTTC. This chain links TRBV6-5 with TRBJ2-5; D gene unclear. Trimming shortened V by 4 bases and J by 4 bases, and 4 bases separated the two germline ends. The CDR3 contains 11 residues. CDR1 MNHEY and CDR2 SVGAGI come from the germline V gene.

The CDR3 is CATLIPNYGYTF. In nucleotides, the CDR3 is TGTGCCACCCTTATTCCTAACTATGGCTACACCTTC. This chain links TRBV28 with TRBJ1-2; D unclear. CDR3 length: 12 amino acids. CDR1 MDHEN and CDR2 SYDVKM come from the germline V gene. Trimming stripped 10 bases from V and 0 bases from J, with 9 bases between.

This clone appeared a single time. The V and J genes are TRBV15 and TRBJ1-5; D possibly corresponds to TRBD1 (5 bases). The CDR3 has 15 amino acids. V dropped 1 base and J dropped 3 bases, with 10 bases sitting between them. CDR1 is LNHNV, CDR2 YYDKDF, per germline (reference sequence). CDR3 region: CATSRALTDNQPQHF. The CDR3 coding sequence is TGTGCCACCAGCAGAGCCCTGACAGACAATCAGCCCCAGCATTTT. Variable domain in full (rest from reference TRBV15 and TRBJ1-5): DAMVIQNPRYQVTQFGKPVTLSCSQTLNHNVMYWYQQKSSQAPKLLFHYYDKDFNNEADTPDNFQSRRPNTSFCFLDIRSPGLGDTAMYLCATSRALTDNQPQHFGDGTRLSIL.

The chain's CDR3 is CASSPTADSGNTIYF. In DNA, the CDR3 is TGTGCCAGCTCTCCCACAGCAGACTCTGGAAACACCATATATTTT. The chain has TRBV18 and TRBJ1-3; no firm D call. Germline CDR1 is KGHSH and CDR2 is LQKENI. The CDR3 length is 15 residues. V shed 6 bases and J shed 0 bases, with 12 bases lying between them.

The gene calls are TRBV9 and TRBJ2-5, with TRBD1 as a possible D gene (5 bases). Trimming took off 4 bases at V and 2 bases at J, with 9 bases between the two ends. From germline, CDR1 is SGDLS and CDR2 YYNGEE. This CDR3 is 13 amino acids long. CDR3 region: CASSRDSQETQYF. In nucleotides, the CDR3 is TGTGCCAGCAGCCGAGACAGTCAAGAGACCCAGTACTTC. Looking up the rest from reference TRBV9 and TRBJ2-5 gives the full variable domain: DSGVTQTPKHLITATGQRVTLRCSPRSGDLSVYWYQQSLDQGLQFLIQYYNGEERAKGNILERFSAQQFPDLHSELNLSSLELGDSALYFCASSRDSQETQYFGPGTRLLVL.

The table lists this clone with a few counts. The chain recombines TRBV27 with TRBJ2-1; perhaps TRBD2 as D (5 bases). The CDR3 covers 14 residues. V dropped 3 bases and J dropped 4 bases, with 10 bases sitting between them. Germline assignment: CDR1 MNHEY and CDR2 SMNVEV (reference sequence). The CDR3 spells CASSFGGPYNEQFF. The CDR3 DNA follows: TGTGCCAGCAGTTTTGGCGGGCCTTACAATGAGCAGTTCTTC.

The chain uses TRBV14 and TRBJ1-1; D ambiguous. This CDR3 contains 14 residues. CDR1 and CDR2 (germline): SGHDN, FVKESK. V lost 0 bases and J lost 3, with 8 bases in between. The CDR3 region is CASSQDWSDTEAFF. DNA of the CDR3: TGTGCCAGCAGCCAAGATTGGTCGGACACTGAAGCTTTCTTT.

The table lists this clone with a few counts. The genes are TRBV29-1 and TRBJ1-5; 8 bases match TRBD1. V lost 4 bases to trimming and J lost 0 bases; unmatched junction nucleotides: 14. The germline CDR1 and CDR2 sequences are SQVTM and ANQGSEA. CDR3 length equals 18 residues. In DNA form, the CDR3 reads TGCAGCGTTGTCTGGTGGACAGGGAGAAGGGATAGCAATCAGCCCCAGCATTTT. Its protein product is CSVVWWTGRRDSNQPQHF. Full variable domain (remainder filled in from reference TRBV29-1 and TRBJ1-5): SAVISQKPSRDICQRGTSLTIQCQVDSQVTMMFWYRQQPGQSLTLIATANQGSEATYESGFVIDKFPISRPNLTFSTLTVSNMSPEDSSIYLCSVVWWTGRRDSNQPQHFGDGTRLSIL.

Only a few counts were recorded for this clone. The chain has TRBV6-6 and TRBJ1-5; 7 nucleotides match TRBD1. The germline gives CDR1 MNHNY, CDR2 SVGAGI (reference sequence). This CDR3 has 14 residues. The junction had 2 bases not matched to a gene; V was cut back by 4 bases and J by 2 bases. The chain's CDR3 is CASSFDRGNQPQHF. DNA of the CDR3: TGTGCCAGCAGTTTCGACAGGGGCAATCAGCCCCAGCATTTT.

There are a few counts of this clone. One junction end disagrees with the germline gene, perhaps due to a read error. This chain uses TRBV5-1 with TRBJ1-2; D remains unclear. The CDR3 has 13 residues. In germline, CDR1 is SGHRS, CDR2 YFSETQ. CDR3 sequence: CASRLEAFYGYTF. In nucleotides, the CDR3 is TGCGCCAGCAGATTGGAAGCATTCTATGGCTACACCTTC.

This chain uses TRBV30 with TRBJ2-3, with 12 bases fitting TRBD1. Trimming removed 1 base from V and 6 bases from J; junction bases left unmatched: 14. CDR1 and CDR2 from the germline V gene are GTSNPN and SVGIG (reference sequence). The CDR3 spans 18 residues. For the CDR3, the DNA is TGTGCCTGGAGTGGGACGAGGATGGGACAGGGGGCGCGTGATACGCAGTATTTT. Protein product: CAWSGTRMGQGARDTQYF.

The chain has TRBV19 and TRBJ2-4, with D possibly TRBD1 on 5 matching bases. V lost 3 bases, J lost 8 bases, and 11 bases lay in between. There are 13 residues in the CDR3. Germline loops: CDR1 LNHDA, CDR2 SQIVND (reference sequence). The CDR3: CASSILRADIQYF. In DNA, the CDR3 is TGTGCCAGTAGTATCCTCAGGGCGGACATTCAGTACTTC. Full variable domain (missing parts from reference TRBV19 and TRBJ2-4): DGGITQSPKYLFRKEGQNVTLSCEQNLNHDAMYWYRQDPGQGLRLIYYSQIVNDFQKGDIAEGYSVSREKKESFPLTVTSAQKNPTAFYLCASSILRADIQYFGAGTRLSVL.

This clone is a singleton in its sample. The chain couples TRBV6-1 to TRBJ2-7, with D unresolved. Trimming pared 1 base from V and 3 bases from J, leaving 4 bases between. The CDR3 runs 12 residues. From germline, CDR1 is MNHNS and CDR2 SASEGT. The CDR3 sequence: CASSEGNYEQYF. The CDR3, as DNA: TGTGCCAGCAGTGAAGGTAACTACGAGCAGTACTTC.

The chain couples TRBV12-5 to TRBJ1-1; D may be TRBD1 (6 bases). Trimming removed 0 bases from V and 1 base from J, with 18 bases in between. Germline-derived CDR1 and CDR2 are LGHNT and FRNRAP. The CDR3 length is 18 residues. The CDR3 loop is CASGLVLGPRGTNTEAFF. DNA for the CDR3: TGTGCTAGTGGTTTGGTACTGGGGCCCAGGGGAACGAACACTGAAGCTTTCTTT. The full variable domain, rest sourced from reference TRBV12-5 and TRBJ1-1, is DARVTQTPRHKVTEMGQEVTMRCQPILGHNTVFWYRQTMMQGLELLAYFRNRAPLDDSGMPKDRFSAEMPDATLATLKIQPSEPRDSAVYFCASGLVLGPRGTNTEAFFGQGTRLTVV.

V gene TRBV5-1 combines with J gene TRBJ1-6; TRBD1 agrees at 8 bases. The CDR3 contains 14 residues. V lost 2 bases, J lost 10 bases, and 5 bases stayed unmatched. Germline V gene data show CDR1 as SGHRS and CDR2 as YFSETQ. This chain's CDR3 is CASSFDRGGSPLHF. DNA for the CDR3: TGCGCCAGCAGCTTCGACAGGGGCGGATCACCCCTCCACTTT.

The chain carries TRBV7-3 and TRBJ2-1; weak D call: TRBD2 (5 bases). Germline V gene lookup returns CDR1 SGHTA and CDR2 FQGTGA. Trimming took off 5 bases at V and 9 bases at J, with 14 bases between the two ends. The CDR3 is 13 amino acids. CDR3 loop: CASSTRAGGEQFF. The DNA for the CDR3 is TGTGCCAGCAGCACACGGGCGGGCGGTGAGCAGTTCTTC. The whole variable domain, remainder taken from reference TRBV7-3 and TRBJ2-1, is GAGVSQTPSNKVTEKGKYVELRCDPISGHTALYWYRQSLGQGPEFLIYFQGTGAADDSGLPNDRFFAVRPEGSVSTLKIQRTERGDSAVYLCASSTRAGGEQFFGPGTRLTVL.